These 27 T cell receptor beta chains came from one sample sequenced in a study of T cells expressing NK-cell markers (dated by TCRdb to 2018 to 2020). The library was produced with 5' RACE. The listed sequencing device is Illumina HiSeq 2000. TCRdb reprocessed the reads, and each CDR3 protein sequence is entered once, without DNA. This sample's records show about 400,000 distinct CDR3 sequences. Roughly 10% of the sample comes from the top ten. Sequencing was done on a sample of blood T cells: a sorted CD56 or NKG2C T cell subset, CD4+ or CD8+ T cells, or bulk PBMC T cells (not recorded which). These receptors all come from a woman between 45 and 60 years old in good health. Donor details come from another sample of the same person, matched by shared clones.

The rearrangement uses TRBV2 and TRBJ2-1; the D gene TCRdb calls, TRBD2, cannot be checked with no DNA. Germline lookup yields CDR1 SNHLY and CDR2 FYNNEI. The CDR3 totals 13 residues. The CDR3: CAGLAGLYNEQFF.

The chain employs TRBV7-2 and TRBJ2-1; TCRdb gives TRBD1 as the D gene, but with no DNA this cannot be confirmed. CDR1 and CDR2 (germline): SGHTA, FQGNSA. The CDR3 runs to 13 residues. This chain's CDR3 is CASSPGEYNEQFF.

V is TRBV12-5 and J is TRBJ2-7; TCRdb indicates TRBD1, and absent DNA this call remains unverified. Germline values: CDR1 LGHNT, CDR2 FRNRAP. There are 15 residues in the CDR3. The CDR3 here is CASGLRLGDPYEQYF.

V and J are TRBV7-6 and TRBJ2-1; with no DNA, the TCRdb D assignment of TRBD1 cannot be verified. Germline V gene sequence: CDR1 SGHVS, CDR2 FNYEAQ. This CDR3 is built from 15 residues. This CDR3 is CASSPPTGFHNEQFF.

This CDR3 is CASSPIAGGPLYEQYF. The chain uses TRBV27 and TRBJ2-7; no DNA is available, so the TRBD2 call from TCRdb remains unchecked. CDR3 size: 16 residues. In germline, CDR1 is MNHEY, CDR2 SMNVEV (reference sequence).

The J gene is TRBJ2-1, the V gene TRBV14; the D call of TRBD1 rests on TCRdb alone, since no DNA is present to check it. Germline V gene sequence: CDR1 SGHDN, CDR2 FVKESK. This CDR3 has 16 amino acids. This CDR3 reads CASSQEPGGPYNEQFF. The full variable domain, in which reference TRBV14 and TRBJ2-1 provide the parts outside the CDR3, is EAGVTQFPSHSVIEKGQTVTLRCDPISGHDNLYWYRRVMGKEIKFLLHFVKESKQDESGMPNNRFLAERTGGTYSTLKVQPAELEDSGVYFCASSQEPGGPYNEQFFGPGTRLTVL.

The rearrangement uses TRBV7-6 and TRBJ2-1; lacking DNA, the TRBD1 call made by TCRdb goes unchecked. This CDR3 is built from 13 residues. Germline V gene lookup returns CDR1 SGHVS and CDR2 FNYEAQ. The chain's CDR3 is CASSENRGVEQFF.

The chain combines TRBV5-1 with TRBJ2-2; TCRdb proposes TRBD2, but this gene call is untestable without DNA. This CDR3 region has 14 residues. Germline CDR1 reads SGHRS; CDR2 reads YFSETQ. The CDR3 sequence is CASLDSGNTGELFF.

The chain carries TRBV20-1 and TRBJ2-1; no DNA is available, so the TRBD2 call from TCRdb remains unchecked. Germline CDR1 is DFQATT and CDR2 is SNEGSKA (reference sequence). The CDR3 consists of 15 residues. This CDR3 reads CSAKIAGGPFGEQFF.

The V and J genes are TRBV7-6 and TRBJ2-5; TCRdb's assignment of TRBD1 cannot be checked, as there is no DNA. This CDR3 spans 14 amino acids. The germline CDR1 and CDR2 sequences are SGHVS and FNYEAQ. The CDR3 here is CASSLVGTGETQYF.

V and J are TRBV3-1 and TRBJ2-3. The CDR3 runs 16 residues. Germline V gene lookup returns CDR1 LGHDT and CDR2 YNNKEL (reference sequence). The CDR3 here is CASSQVLGLSTDTQYF.

The chain employs TRBV15 and TRBJ2-2; TCRdb returns TRBD1, unconfirmable since there is no DNA. CDR3 length: 16 residues. CDR1 and CDR2 (germline): LNHNV, YYDKDF (reference sequence). CDR3 protein: CATSTSERGGTGELFF. Supplemented by reference TRBV15 and TRBJ2-2, the full variable domain reads DAMVIQNPRYQVTQFGKPVTLSCSQTLNHNVMYWYQQKSSQAPKLLFHYYDKDFNNEADTPDNFQSRRPNTSFCFLDIRSPGLGDTAMYLCATSTSERGGTGELFFGEGSRLTVL.

The CDR3 loop is CATSAGILWGTDTQYF. This chain links TRBV24-1 with TRBJ2-3; the TRBD1 assignment by TCRdb is unverifiable without DNA. The CDR3 consists of 16 residues. Germline V gene sequence: CDR1 KGHDR, CDR2 SFDVKD.

The chain uses TRBV6-6 and TRBJ2-1; TCRdb outputs TRBD1, but without DNA this stays unchecked. From germline, CDR1 is MNHNY and CDR2 SVGAGI (reference sequence). The CDR3 runs to 15 residues. CDR3 in amino acids: CASSPPGDRDNEQFF.

The chain links TRBV19 to TRBJ2-1; TCRdb reports TRBD2, a call that lacks DNA to check it against. The CDR3 length is 16 residues. Germline values: CDR1 LNHDA, CDR2 SQIVND (reference sequence). CDR3 sequence: CASSMGREGLYNEQFF.

The chain joins TRBV7-8 to TRBJ2-1; lacking DNA, the TRBD1 call made by TCRdb goes unchecked. The CDR3 contains 16 residues. Germline lookup yields CDR1 SGHVS and CDR2 FQNEAQ. This chain's CDR3 is CASSPPGRAPWDEQFF.

The CDR3 region is CASSMTGITGELFF. The chain links TRBV19 to TRBJ2-2; absent DNA, TCRdb's TRBD1 call cannot be checked. The CDR3 contains 14 residues. CDR1 LNHDA and CDR2 SQIVND come from the germline V gene (reference sequence).

V and J are TRBV10-3 and TRBJ1-2. Per the germline V gene, CDR1 is ENHRY and CDR2 is SYGVKD. This CDR3 comprises 12 residues. The CDR3 sequence: CAISVPDYGYTF.

The chain employs TRBV7-8 and TRBJ2-2; checking the TCRdb D call of TRBD2 is not possible without DNA. Germline CDR1 reads SGHVS; CDR2 reads FQNEAQ. The CDR3 runs to 16 residues. The CDR3 protein is CASSLTTSGSTGELFF.

The chain has TRBV2 and TRBJ1-2. The CDR3 extends over 12 amino acids. Germline CDR1 and CDR2: SNHLY and FYNNEI. This CDR3 is CASSEPKGGYTF.

This chain links TRBV14 with TRBJ2-4. Germline V gives CDR1 SGHDN, CDR2 FVKESK. The CDR3 is 15 amino acids. CDR3 residues: CASSFGRLAKNIQYF.

V and J are TRBV18 and TRBJ1-3. The CDR3 sequence is 15 residues long. Germline values: CDR1 KGHSH, CDR2 LQKENI. The CDR3 here is CASSPETERGNTIYF.

This chain joins TRBV28 and TRBJ2-1; there is no DNA to check the TCRdb D call of TRBD2. The CDR3 has 14 amino acids. The germline V gene encodes CDR1 MDHEN and CDR2 SYDVKM. This CDR3 reads CASNRGLAYNEQFF.

The CDR3 region is CASRNRGIGNEQFF. The V gene is TRBV19, the J gene TRBJ2-1; the TRBD1 assignment by TCRdb is unverifiable without DNA. CDR3 length: 14 residues. CDR1 LNHDA and CDR2 SQIVND come from the germline V gene (reference sequence).

The chain recombines TRBV27 with TRBJ1-2; TCRdb calls TRBD1, which cannot be checked without DNA. Germline loops: CDR1 MNHEY, CDR2 SMNVEV (reference sequence). CDR3 length equals 15 residues. The CDR3 spells CASSLSGGISYGYTF.

The chain is built from TRBV29-1 and TRBJ2-1. Per the germline V gene, CDR1 is SQVTM and CDR2 is ANQGSEA. The CDR3 is made up of 13 amino acids. CDR3 sequence reads: CSLDKGTYNEQFF.

The V call is TRBV6-5, the J call TRBJ2-5; with no DNA, the TCRdb D assignment of TRBD1 cannot be verified. CDR3 size: 14 residues. Germline values: CDR1 MNHEY, CDR2 SVGAGI. CDR3 in amino acids: CASSGGTYKETQYF.